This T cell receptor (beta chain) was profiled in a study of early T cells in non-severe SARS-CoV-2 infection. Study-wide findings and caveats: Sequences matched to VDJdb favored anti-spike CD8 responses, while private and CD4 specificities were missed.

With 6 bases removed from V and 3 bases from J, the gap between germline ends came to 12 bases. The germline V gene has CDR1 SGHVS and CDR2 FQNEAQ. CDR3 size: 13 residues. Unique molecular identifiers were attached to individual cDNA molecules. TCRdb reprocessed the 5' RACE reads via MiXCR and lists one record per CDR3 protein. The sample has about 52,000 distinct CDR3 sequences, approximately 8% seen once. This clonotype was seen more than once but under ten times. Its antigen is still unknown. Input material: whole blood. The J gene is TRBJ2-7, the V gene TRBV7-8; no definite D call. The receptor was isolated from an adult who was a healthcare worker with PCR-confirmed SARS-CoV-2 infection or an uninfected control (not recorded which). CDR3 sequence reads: CASSPQRNYEQYF. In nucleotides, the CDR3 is TGTGCCAGCAGTCCTCAGAGAAACTACGAGCAGTACTTC.